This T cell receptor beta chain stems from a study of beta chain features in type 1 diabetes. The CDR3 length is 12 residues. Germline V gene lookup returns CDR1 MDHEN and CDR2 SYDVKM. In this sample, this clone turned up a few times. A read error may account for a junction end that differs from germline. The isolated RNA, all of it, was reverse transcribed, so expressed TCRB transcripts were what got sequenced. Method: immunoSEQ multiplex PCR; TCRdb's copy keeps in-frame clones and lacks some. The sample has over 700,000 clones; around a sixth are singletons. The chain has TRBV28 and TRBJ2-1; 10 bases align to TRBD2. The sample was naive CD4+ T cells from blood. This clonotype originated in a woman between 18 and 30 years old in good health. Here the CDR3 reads CASSHQTSGSLF. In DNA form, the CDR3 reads TGTGCCAGCAGTCACCAGACTAGCGGGTCCCTCTTC. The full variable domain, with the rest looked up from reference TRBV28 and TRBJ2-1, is DVKVTQSSRYLVKRTGEKVFLECVQDMDHENMFWYRQDPGLGLRLIYFSYDVKMKEKGDIPEGYSVSREKKERFSLILESASTNQTSMYLCASSHQTSGSLFGPGTRLTVL.